The rows below give T cell receptor beta chains drawn from one sample of a study of cytomegalovirus exposure and HLA in healthy donors. Method: immunoSEQ multiplex PCR; TCRdb's copy keeps in-frame clones and lacks some. The repertoire includes 150,000 to 200,000 clones, roughly four fifths of them detected once, and around 2% sits in the top ten. Source material: PBMCs. These receptor sequences come from a woman between 18 and 29 years old in good health and CMV-seropositive. Each CDR3 is given with its conserved first and last residue.

j_gene: TRBJ1-2
v_gene: TRBV9
CDR3aa: CASSSRTGGNYGYTF

j_gene: TRBJ1-5
v_gene: TRBV5-1
CDR3aa: CASSLEGYNQPQHF

j_gene: TRBJ2-1
v_gene: TRBV5-4
CDR3aa: CASTRWGGGKYNEQFF

j_gene: TRBJ2-2
v_gene: TRBV7-3
CDR3aa: CASSLNDNRASTGELFF

j_gene: TRBJ2-5
v_gene: TRBV4-3
CDR3aa: CASSQDRAAGEETQYF

j_gene: TRBJ2-4
v_gene: TRBV6-6
CDR3aa: CASSYSPRAGENIQYF

j_gene: TRBJ2-3
v_gene: TRBV11-3
CDR3aa: CASSGVGGSTDTQYF

j_gene: TRBJ1-4
v_gene: TRBV6-1
CDR3aa: CASRSLGGEKLFF

j_gene: TRBJ2-1
v_gene: TRBV4-3
CDR3aa: CASSLNSPTSGTYNEQFF

j_gene: TRBJ1-1
v_gene: TRBV25-1
CDR3aa: CASSKGTARPTEAFF

j_gene: TRBJ2-1
v_gene: TRBV11-3
CDR3aa: CASSLIGTSNEQFF

j_gene: TRBJ1-6
v_gene: TRBV30
CDR3aa: CAFRTGGANNSPLHF

j_gene: TRBJ1-6
v_gene: TRBV5-1
CDR3aa: CASSFLQGSNNSPLHF

j_gene: TRBJ1-6
v_gene: TRBV7-9
CDR3aa: CASSLRQGRSPLHF

j_gene: TRBJ2-7
v_gene: TRBV6-1
CDR3aa: CATSLTSGGYEQYF

j_gene: TRBJ2-3
v_gene: TRBV28
CDR3aa: CASTYQSGQNTDTQYF

j_gene: TRBJ2-3
v_gene: TRBV6-4
CDR3aa: CASSDSGGGTDTQYF

j_gene: TRBJ1-6
v_gene: TRBV14
CDR3aa: CASSRQTANSPLHF

j_gene: TRBJ2-2
v_gene: TRBV7-9
CDR3aa: CASSAPGQGGLQTGELFF

j_gene: TRBJ1-2
v_gene: TRBV4-1
CDR3aa: CASSPSEGDYGYTF

j_gene: TRBJ1-5
v_gene: TRBV19
CDR3aa: CASSIGQGAQPQHF

j_gene: TRBJ2-5
v_gene: TRBV7-9
CDR3aa: CSSSSPPSGGVRTQYF

j_gene: TRBJ2-2
v_gene: TRBV5-1
CDR3aa: CASSLVLASTGELFF

j_gene: TRBJ2-1
v_gene: TRBV4-1
CDR3aa: CASSQDIPGLVTNEQFF

j_gene: TRBJ2-7
v_gene: TRBV7-2
CDR3aa: CASSESSGGLYEQYF

j_gene: TRBJ1-6
v_gene: TRBV7-2
CDR3aa: CASSLDYDATYNSPLHF